One sample yielded the 3 T cell receptor beta chains listed below, sequenced in a study of shared clonotypes between healthy human individuals. Here immunoSEQ multiplex PCR was the method, and the copy in TCRdb shows in-frame clones only, minus some. The sample contains some 2,000,000 clones, 90% to 95% of which appear only once. The sequencing input was naive CD4+ T cells sorted from blood. Subset specified: CD45RA+ positively selected. The receptors stem from a man between 18 and 35 years old in good health.

This sequence joins TRBV29-1 and TRBJ1-1, with D hard to call. The V gene's germline CDR1 is SQVTM and CDR2 ANQGSEA. The CDR3 covers 13 residues. Trimming took 4 bases from V and 1 from J, leaving 10 bases between them. The CDR3 coding sequence is TGCAGCGTTGCGAAGGCGCCGAACACTGAAGCTTTCTTT. Amino acid sequence: CSVAKAPNTEAFF.

The V gene is TRBV7-2, the J gene TRBJ2-5; D is possibly TRBD2 (5 bases). V gave up 4 bases and J gave up 5 bases, with 11 bases separating them. This CDR3 is built from 13 residues. Germline-derived CDR1 and CDR2 are SGHTA and FQGNSA. The CDR3 reads CASSSSPGETQYF. In DNA form, the CDR3 reads TGTGCCAGCAGCTCATCCCCGGGGGAGACCCAGTACTTC.

The chain employs TRBV4-1 and TRBJ1-4, with a tentative D call TRBD1 (6 bases). The V gene lost 2 bases and the J gene lost 1 base, with 14 bases spanning the gap. The germline CDR1 and CDR2 sequences are MGHRA and YSYEKL. This CDR3 region has 17 residues. CDR3 in amino acids: CASSQRQVARTNEKLFF. CDR3 nucleotides: TGCGCCAGCAGCCAAAGACAGGTGGCCCGAACTAATGAAAAACTGTTTTTT.